The 24 T cell receptor beta chains presented below share a single source sample, sequenced in a study of blood T cell repertoires in COVID-19. Clones were sequenced by immunoSEQ multiplex PCR, and TCRdb holds only the in-frame ones, with some missing. The sample gives roughly 120,000 clones, about nine tenths of which show up once; about 4.8% is in the top ten. The material sequenced was peripheral blood. All receptors derive from a woman between 50 and 59 years old with acute or convalescent COVID-19.

V gene TRBV24-1 combines with J gene TRBJ1-1; D is unresolved. Trimming removed 2 bases at V and 4 bases at J, with 7 bases between. Germline V gene sequence: CDR1 KGHDR, CDR2 SFDVKD. This CDR3 has 13 amino acids. The CDR3 DNA is TGTGCCACCAGTGATTGGGAGGTCACTGAAGCTTTCTTT. Translated, it gives CATSDWEVTEAFF.

J is TRBJ1-5 and V is TRBV20-1; TRBD1 matches at 9 bases. V lost 3 bases and J lost 1; bases outside the gene matches: 7. The CDR3 has 16 amino acids. The V gene's germline CDR1 is DFQATT and CDR2 SNEGSKA (reference sequence). This CDR3 reads CSASRTGVLSNQPQHF. In nucleotides, the CDR3 is TGCAGTGCTAGTCGGACAGGGGTTTTGAGCAATCAGCCCCAGCATTTT.

The genes are TRBV6-6 and TRBJ1-2; TRBD1 aligns across 9 bases. Trimming removed 4 bases from V and 5 bases from J; junction bases left unmatched: 5. Germline V gene lookup returns CDR1 MNHNY and CDR2 SVGAGI (reference sequence). The CDR3 consists of 14 residues. CDR3 bases: TGTGCCAGCAGTTCGGGGACAGGGCGATATGGCTACACCTTC. Translated: CASSSGTGRYGYTF.

The CDR3 DNA reads TGCGCCAGCAGCTCAGACGGGGTTGGGCAAGCTTTCTTT. Protein product: CASSSDGVGQAFF. The chain links TRBV5-1 to TRBJ1-1; D gene ambiguous. This CDR3 is built from 13 residues. Germline V gene sequence: CDR1 SGHRS, CDR2 YFSETQ. Trimming pared 3 bases from V and 9 bases from J, leaving 15 bases between.

This clone was detected once. CDR3 sequence: CASSPRASGGRETQYF. The CDR3 nucleotides read TGCGCCAGCAGCCCGAGGGCCAGCGGGGGGAGAGAGACCCAGTACTTC. The chain uses TRBV5-1 and TRBJ2-5; 9 bases agree with TRBD2. Trimming at V came to 4 bases and at J to 4 bases, leaving 11 bases not matched to a gene. This CDR3 spans 16 amino acids. Germline V CDR1 and CDR2: SGHRS, YFSETQ.

The genes are TRBV19 and TRBJ1-1, with 8 bases lining up with TRBD1. CDR1 is LNHDA and CDR2 is SQIVND in the germline V gene (reference sequence). The V segment lost 3 bases and the J segment 2 bases; nucleotides outside the gene matches: 5. CDR3 length: 15 amino acids. In DNA form, the CDR3 reads TGTGCCAGTAGTATTCTCGGGACAGGAAACACTGAAGCTTTCTTT. Protein: CASSILGTGNTEAFF.

This clone was seen a single time. The DNA for the CDR3 is TGTGCCAGCAAGGGGTCGACTGATACGCAGTATTTT. As protein: CASKGSTDTQYF. The chain uses TRBV2 and TRBJ2-3; TRBD1 might be the D (5 bases). Trimming cost V 7 bases and J 6 bases, with 11 bases left between them. Germline lookup yields CDR1 SNHLY and CDR2 FYNNEI. The CDR3 runs to 12 residues. The whole variable domain, filled in from reference TRBV2 and TRBJ2-3, reads EPEVTQTPSHQVTQMGQEVILRCVPISNHLYFYWYRQILGQKVEFLVSFYNNEISEKSEIFDDQFSVERPDGSNFTLKIRSTKLEDSAMYFCASKGSTDTQYFGPGTRLTVL.

This sequence joins TRBV15 and TRBJ1-5; no reliable D call. Trimming shortened V by 5 bases and J by 1 base, and 18 bases separated the two germline ends. CDR1 is LNHNV, CDR2 YYDKDF, per germline (reference sequence). This CDR3 has 17 residues. The CDR3 sequence: CATSLGTGGESNQPQHF. CDR3 DNA: TGTGCCACCAGCCTAGGCACGGGAGGAGAGAGCAATCAGCCCCAGCATTTT.

This clone was seen only once. The chain carries TRBV12-3 or TRBV12-4 and TRBJ2-3; D possibly corresponds to TRBD2 (6 bases). This CDR3 is 13 amino acids long. V dropped 3 bases and J dropped 4 bases, with 8 bases sitting between them. This CDR3 reads CASSFREADTQYF. CDR3 sequence (DNA): TGTGCCAGCAGTTTTAGGGAGGCAGATACGCAGTATTTT.

The gene calls are TRBV6-1 and TRBJ1-1; no clear D gene. The CDR3 consists of 13 residues. The germline CDR1 and CDR2 sequences are MNHNS and SASEGT. V lost 6 bases and J lost 4, with 12 bases in between. The CDR3 DNA is TGTGCCAGCAGCTACACGGGTCGCACTGAAGCTTTCTTT. Its protein is CASSYTGRTEAFF.

This clone has only a few counts. This rearrangement joins TRBV29-1 to TRBJ1-1; 7 positions agree with TRBD1. The germline gives CDR1 SQVTM, CDR2 ANQGSEA. The trim removed 6 bases at V and 3 bases at J, leaving 13 bases unmatched. The CDR3 totals 15 residues. The CDR3 protein is CSVTPTFGTDTEAFF. Written as DNA, the CDR3 is TGCAGCGTCACTCCAACCTTCGGGACAGACACTGAAGCTTTCTTT.

V gene TRBV6-1 combines with J gene TRBJ1-5, with a possible D match to TRBD1 (5 bases). There are 15 residues in the CDR3. Trimming shortened V by 3 bases and J by 4 bases, and 13 bases separated the two germline ends. The V gene's germline CDR1 is MNHNS and CDR2 SASEGT. The chain's CDR3 is CASSDLDSLNQPQHF. The CDR3 DNA reads as TGTGCCAGCAGTGACCTAGACAGTCTTAATCAGCCCCAGCATTTT.

J is TRBJ1-5 and V is TRBV6-6; the D gene is possibly TRBD1 (5 bases). The V end lost 2 bases, the J end lost 2 bases, and 10 bases lay between the germline ends. The CDR3 is made up of 15 amino acids. In germline, CDR1 is MNHNY, CDR2 SVGAGI (reference sequence). The CDR3 reads CASSYPGDGNQPQHF. The DNA for the CDR3 is TGTGCCAGCAGTTACCCGGGGGATGGCAATCAGCCCCAGCATTTT.

The chain joins TRBV4-3 to TRBJ2-7; 9 bases match TRBD1. Germline V gives CDR1 LGHNA, CDR2 YSLEER. The CDR3 length is 18 residues. The V segment lost 0 bases and the J segment 3 bases; nucleotides outside the gene matches: 12. The CDR3 loop reads CASSQDWDRATSYYEQYF. The DNA of the CDR3 is TGCGCCAGCAGCCAAGATTGGGACAGGGCGACATCATACTACGAGCAGTACTTC.

This sequence joins TRBV5-6 and TRBJ2-7; perhaps TRBD2 as D (5 bases). The V and J ends lost 4 bases and 3 bases respectively, with 14 bases between them. Per germline, CDR1 SGHDT and CDR2 YYEEEE. This CDR3 has 14 residues. The CDR3 coding sequence is TGTGCCAGCAGCGGAGAGGGAAGTCGCTACGAGCAGTACTTC. This codes for CASSGEGSRYEQYF.

The V and J genes are TRBV15 and TRBJ1-2, with D possibly being TRBD1 (6 bases). Germline V lookup: CDR1 LNHNV, CDR2 YYDKDF (reference sequence). The CDR3 extends over 13 amino acids. The V end lost 7 bases, the J end lost 3 bases, and 12 bases lay between the germline ends. CDR3 coding DNA: TGTGCCACCAAACAGGGAGTCGACTATGGCTACACCTTC. Protein product: CATKQGVDYGYTF.

The rearrangement links TRBV5-4 to TRBJ1-1; 11 nucleotides match TRBD1. The CDR3 extends over 16 amino acids. V lost 5 bases, J lost 5 bases, and 11 bases stayed unmatched. Germline V gene sequence: CDR1 SGHNT, CDR2 YYREEE (reference sequence). This chain's CDR3 is CASRPPLGQGGTEAFF. CDR3 nucleotide sequence: TGTGCCAGCAGGCCGCCACTGGGACAGGGGGGAACTGAAGCTTTCTTT.

The V gene is TRBV11-2, the J gene TRBJ1-3; D gene ambiguous. V was clipped by 7 bases and J by 3 bases, with 16 bases between them. Germline V gene lookup returns CDR1 SGHAT and CDR2 FQNNGV. The CDR3 totals 15 residues. The CDR3 DNA follows: TGTGCCAGCACCATTTTAGGAGGAGGTGGAAACACCATATATTTT. Residues: CASTILGGGGNTIYF.

For this clone: The same CDR3 can be traced to other DNA sequences in this sample. This chain uses TRBV19 with TRBJ2-1; D is unresolved. The CDR3 is 11 amino acids. Germline V gene lookup returns CDR1 LNHDA and CDR2 SQIVND (reference sequence). V was clipped by 6 bases and J by 2 bases, with 2 bases between them. The CDR3 region has the DNA TGTGCCAGTAGCACCTACAATGAGCAGTTCTTC. This translates into CASSTYNEQFF.

The chain combines TRBV4-1 with TRBJ1-2; D unclear. Trimming cost V 1 base and J 6 bases, with 12 bases left between them. Germline V gene sequence: CDR1 MGHRA, CDR2 YSYEKL. The length of the CDR3 is 14 residues. For the CDR3, the DNA is TGCGCCAGCAGCCAAGTTACGGAGGCAAATGGCTACACCTTC. It specifies CASSQVTEANGYTF.

This chain joins TRBV7-9 and TRBJ2-2; D ambiguous. The V and J ends lost 7 bases and 4 bases respectively, with 10 bases between them. Looked up from germline, CDR1 is SEHNR and CDR2 is FQNEAQ (reference sequence). The CDR3 sequence is 13 residues long. The CDR3 loop reads CASMASGTGELFF. In DNA form, the CDR3 reads TGTGCCAGCATGGCCTCGGGCACCGGGGAGCTGTTTTTT.

This rearrangement joins TRBV7-2 to TRBJ2-2; D is possibly TRBD1 (6 bases). The CDR3 length is 15 residues. With 2 bases removed from V and 5 bases from J, the gap between germline ends came to 12 bases. CDR1 and CDR2 (germline): SGHTA, FQGNSA. CDR3 protein: CASSLRGSGTGELFF. The DNA of the CDR3 is TGTGCCAGCAGCTTAAGGGGGTCGGGAACCGGGGAGCTGTTTTTT.

This chain joins TRBV9 and TRBJ1-2; the match to TRBD1 covers 8 bases. The ends lost 3 bases at V and 6 bases at J; junction bases unmatched: 7. The CDR3 is made up of 14 amino acids. The V gene's germline CDR1 is SGDLS and CDR2 YYNGEE. Here the CDR3 DNA reads TGTGCCAGCAGCGCAGGGGGCGCAGGAAATGGCTACACCTTC. Translation gives CASSAGGAGNGYTF.

The chain uses TRBV5-1 and TRBJ2-3; D perhaps matches TRBD1 (6 bases). The germline gives CDR1 SGHRS, CDR2 YFSETQ. This CDR3 contains 15 residues. Trimming pared 1 base from V and 2 bases from J, leaving 11 bases between. The DNA for the CDR3 is TGCGCCAGCAGCTTGTTCCAGGGGTCCACAGATACGCAGTATTTT. Translation: CASSLFQGSTDTQYF.